A single sample is the source of the 3 T cell receptor beta chains below, sequenced in a study of blood T cell repertoires in COVID-19. Profiled with immunoSEQ multiplex PCR; TCRdb holds only in-frame clones, not every one. The table records about 60,000 clones, roughly 88% of them present only once. Sequences were obtained from peripheral blood. All receptors come from a man between 25 and 39 years old with COVID-19, enrolled during active disease.

The sample holds a few counts of this clone. V is TRBV19 and J is TRBJ1-2, with TRBD1 matching 7 bases. V lost 7 bases, J lost 5 bases, and 7 bases stayed unmatched. The length of the CDR3 is 13 residues. Germline V gene sequence: CDR1 LNHDA, CDR2 SQIVND (reference sequence). The CDR3 here is CASKEGTAYGYTF. CDR3 bases: TGTGCCAGTAAAGAGGGGACAGCATATGGCTACACCTTC.

This clone was recorded only once. The chain recombines TRBV11-2 with TRBJ1-5; tentatively, D is TRBD1 (6 bases). V lost 2 bases to trimming and J lost 7 bases, with 15 bases between them. This CDR3 region has 15 residues. Germline V gives CDR1 SGHAT, CDR2 FQNNGV. The CDR3 protein is CASSLSGGGSQPQHF. Written as DNA, the CDR3 is TGTGCCAGCAGCTTATCGGGGGGCGGGAGCCAGCCCCAGCATTTT.

The chain couples TRBV20-1 to TRBJ2-1, with 9 bases fitting TRBD2. The junction had 1 base not matched to a gene; V was cut back by 3 bases and J by 1 base. The CDR3 spans 14 residues. CDR1 and CDR2 (germline): DFQATT, SNEGSKA (reference sequence). The CDR3 DNA sequence: TGCAGTGCTAGTAGCGGGAGTTCCTACAATGAGCAGTTCTTC. Residues: CSASSGSSYNEQFF.